The next 18 T cell receptor beta chains were all read from a single sample in a study of blood T cell repertoires in COVID-19. Assay: immunoSEQ multiplex PCR; the TCRdb copy retains only in-frame clones and omits some. The sample records about 250,000 clones, 80% to 90% being singletons. The sequenced sample was PBMCs or T cells enriched from blood (not recorded which). These receptors came from a young woman who had recovered from COVID-19.

CDR3 residues: CATRRGDTF. As DNA, the CDR3 is TGTGCCACCAGGCGGGGAGACACCTTC. The chain uses TRBV24-1 and TRBJ1-2; the D is unclear. The CDR3 runs 9 residues. Germline CDR1 reads KGHDR; CDR2 reads SFDVKD. V lost 7 bases to trimming and J lost 12 bases, with 8 bases between them.

This clone was counted between two and nine times. The rearrangement links TRBV5-1 to TRBJ1-2; 9 bases agree with TRBD1. The CDR3 totals 15 residues. V lost 4 bases and J lost 4; bases outside the gene matches: 8. CDR1 and CDR2 from the germline V gene are SGHRS and YFSETQ. CDR3 nucleotides: TGCGCCAGCAGCGCCCTGGGACAGGGTTCCTATGGCTACACCTTC. Translating it yields CASSALGQGSYGYTF.

The genes are TRBV27 and TRBJ1-1; tentative D call: TRBD1 (5 bases). The CDR3 totals 14 residues. Germline V gene lookup returns CDR1 MNHEY and CDR2 SMNVEV (reference sequence). Trimming shortened V by 6 bases and J by 4 bases, and 15 bases separated the two germline ends. The CDR3 reads CASSPHSGGTEAFF. CDR3 sequence (DNA): TGTGCCAGCAGCCCCCACTCCGGGGGCACTGAAGCTTTCTTT.

This clone was detected only once. J is TRBJ2-7 and V is TRBV29-1; a weak D match, TRBD1 (6 bases). Trimming removed 7 bases at V and 4 bases at J, with 14 bases between. This CDR3 region has 12 residues. CDR1 is SQVTM and CDR2 is ANQGSEA in the germline V gene. DNA for the CDR3: TGCAGCGCCGGAACTCAGGGGTACGAGCAGTACTTC. Residues: CSAGTQGYEQYF.

A single count supports this clone. The genes are TRBV4-1 and TRBJ1-2; 10 bases are a match to TRBD1. The length of the CDR3 is 15 residues. J lost 5 bases, V lost 0 bases, and 3 bases had no gene match. Per germline, CDR1 MGHRA and CDR2 YSYEKL. The CDR3 spells CASSQEGTGVYGYTF. CDR3 nucleotide sequence: TGCGCCAGCAGCCAAGAAGGGACAGGGGTTTATGGCTACACCTTC.

The CDR3 here is CASSLEGQGFYGYTF. The CDR3 DNA is TGTGCCAGCAGCTTAGAGGGACAGGGGTTTTATGGCTACACCTTC. The J gene is TRBJ1-2, the V gene TRBV13; 10 bases agree with TRBD1. J gave up 5 bases and V 1 base, and 4 bases lay outside the gene matches. CDR1 is PRHDT and CDR2 is FYEKMQ in the germline V gene (reference sequence). The CDR3 is 15 amino acids.

On this clone itself: Within the sample, other DNA sequences also encode this same CDR3. The genes are TRBV7-9 and TRBJ1-1; D is undetermined. V was clipped by 1 base and J by 5 bases, with 8 bases between them. The CDR3 contains 13 residues. Germline-derived CDR1 and CDR2 are SEHNR and FQNEAQ (reference sequence). In DNA, the CDR3 is TGTGCCAGCAGCTTAGGGGAGAAGACTGAAGCTTTCTTT. Its protein is CASSLGEKTEAFF.

The chain couples TRBV25-1 to TRBJ1-6; TRBD1 is a possible D gene (6 bases). V was trimmed by 3 bases and J by 9 bases, leaving 15 bases between them. Germline CDR1 and CDR2: MGHDK and SYGVNS. This CDR3 contains 15 residues. The CDR3 loop reads CASSDLSGVGSPLHF. DNA for the CDR3: TGTGCCAGCAGTGATCTCTCAGGGGTTGGTTCACCCCTCCACTTT. Complete variable domain (other parts from reference TRBV25-1 and TRBJ1-6): EADIYQTPRYLVIGTGKKITLECSQTMGHDKMYWYQQDPGMELHLIHYSYGVNSTEKGDLSSESTVSRIRTEHFPLTLESARPSHTSQYLCASSDLSGVGSPLHFGNGTRLTVT.

The rearrangement joins TRBV3-1 (or the pseudogene TRBV3-2) to TRBJ1-2, with D possibly being TRBD1 (5 bases). CDR3 length: 14 amino acids. Between the trimmed V and J ends, which lost 1 base and 4 bases, there was a span of 10 bases. Germline CDR1 and CDR2: LGHDT and YNNKEL (reference sequence). The CDR3 coding sequence is TGTGCCAGCAGCCAAGGGGCAGGGCTCTATGGCTACACCTTC. Translating gives CASSQGAGLYGYTF.

The V gene is TRBV4-1, the J gene TRBJ1-4; a weak D match, TRBD1 (5 bases). The germline V and J ends were trimmed by 3 bases and 0 bases, with 11 bases remaining between them. Germline CDR1 is MGHRA and CDR2 is YSYEKL. The CDR3 extends over 16 amino acids. CDR3 coding DNA: TGCGCCAGCAGCCAGGTCCCGACAGCAACTAATGAAAAACTGTTTTTT. Its protein product is CASSQVPTATNEKLFF.

The chain combines TRBV7-9 with TRBJ1-2; unclear D gene. Germline V lookup: CDR1 SEHNR, CDR2 FQNEAQ (reference sequence). V shed 3 bases and J shed 1 base, with 12 bases lying between them. The CDR3 length is 15 residues. CDR3 coding DNA: TGTGCCAGCAGCTTCGGAGGGAGTCATAACTATGGCTACACCTTC. The encoded protein is CASSFGGSHNYGYTF. The whole variable domain, filled in from reference TRBV7-9 and TRBJ1-2, reads DTGVSQNPRHKITKRGQNVTFRCDPISEHNRLYWYRQTLGQGPEFLTYFQNEAQLEKSRLLSDRFSAERPKGSFSTLEIQRTEQGDSAMYLCASSFGGSHNYGYTFGSGTRLTVV.

The rearrangement joins TRBV3-1 (or the pseudogene TRBV3-2) to TRBJ2-5; TRBD2 matches 8 bases. Germline CDR1 reads LGHDT; CDR2 reads YNNKEL (reference sequence). Trimming cost V 1 base and J 1 base; bases outside gene matches: 5. The CDR3 extends over 16 amino acids. For the CDR3, the DNA is TGTGCCAGCAGCCAAGTATCCAGCGGGGGCCAAGAGACCCAGTACTTC. Amino acid sequence: CASSQVSSGGQETQYF.

This clone has only a few counts. The gene calls are TRBV7-9 and TRBJ2-5; possible D gene TRBD1, 6 bases. CDR1 and CDR2 from the germline V gene are SEHNR and FQNEAQ (reference sequence). This CDR3 is built from 15 residues. Deletions cut 1 base from V and 5 bases from J, with 14 bases between. CDR3 in DNA: TGTGCCAGCAGCTTAGTTCCGGACAGATCGGAGACCCAGTACTTC. This codes for CASSLVPDRSETQYF. Looking up the rest from reference TRBV7-9 and TRBJ2-5 gives the full variable domain: DTGVSQNPRHKITKRGQNVTFRCDPISEHNRLYWYRQTLGQGPEFLTYFQNEAQLEKSRLLSDRFSAERPKGSFSTLEIQRTEQGDSAMYLCASSLVPDRSETQYFGPGTRLLVL.

The CDR3 nucleotides are TGTGCCAGCAGCTTCGGGAGGTTTGGCTACACCTTC. It translates to CASSFGRFGYTF. J is TRBJ1-2 and V is TRBV5-8; D is ambiguous. CDR3 length equals 12 residues. The V and J ends lost 2 bases and 7 bases respectively, with 9 bases between them. Germline V lookup: CDR1 SGHTS, CDR2 YDEGEE. The full variable domain, its missing parts supplied by reference TRBV5-8 and TRBJ1-2, is EAGVTQSPTHLIKTRGQQATLRCSPISGHTSVYWYQQALGLGLQFLLWYDEGEERNRGNFPPRFSGRQFPNYSSELNVNALELEDSALYLCASSFGRFGYTFGSGTRLTVV.

This sequence joins TRBV3-1 (or the pseudogene TRBV3-2) and TRBJ2-7; D ambiguous. Trimming shortened V by 1 base and J by 3 bases, and 10 bases separated the two germline ends. The CDR3 has 14 residues. Germline-derived CDR1 and CDR2 are LGHDT and YNNKEL (reference sequence). CDR3 sequence reads: CASSQGVNIYEQYF. The CDR3 bases are TGTGCCAGCAGCCAAGGCGTAAATATCTACGAGCAGTACTTC.

The chain combines TRBV5-1 with TRBJ2-1, with 10 bases lining up with TRBD1. Germline V CDR1 and CDR2: SGHRS, YFSETQ. The length of the CDR3 is 16 residues. Trimming cost V 3 bases and J 8 bases; bases outside gene matches: 11. This chain's CDR3 is CASSSAPGQGSDEQFF. In DNA, the CDR3 is TGCGCCAGCAGCTCGGCACCGGGACAGGGGTCGGATGAGCAGTTCTTC.

The gene calls are TRBV28 and TRBJ2-5; TRBD2 is a possible D gene (5 bases). V was clipped by 2 bases and J by 4 bases, with 8 bases between them. Looked up from germline, CDR1 is MDHEN and CDR2 is SYDVKM. This CDR3 has 13 residues. CDR3 coding DNA: TGTGCCAGCAGTTTAAGAGGGTCAGAGACCCAGTACTTC. As protein: CASSLRGSETQYF.

The chain has TRBV6-5 and TRBJ1-1; TRBD1 is a possible D gene (5 bases). V was pared by 4 bases and J by 4 bases, with 13 bases between. The CDR3 contains 14 residues. The V gene's germline CDR1 is MNHEY and CDR2 SVGAGI. DNA of the CDR3: TGTGCCAGCAGTTTCCGACAGCTGGGCACTGAAGCTTTCTTT. Residues: CASSFRQLGTEAFF.